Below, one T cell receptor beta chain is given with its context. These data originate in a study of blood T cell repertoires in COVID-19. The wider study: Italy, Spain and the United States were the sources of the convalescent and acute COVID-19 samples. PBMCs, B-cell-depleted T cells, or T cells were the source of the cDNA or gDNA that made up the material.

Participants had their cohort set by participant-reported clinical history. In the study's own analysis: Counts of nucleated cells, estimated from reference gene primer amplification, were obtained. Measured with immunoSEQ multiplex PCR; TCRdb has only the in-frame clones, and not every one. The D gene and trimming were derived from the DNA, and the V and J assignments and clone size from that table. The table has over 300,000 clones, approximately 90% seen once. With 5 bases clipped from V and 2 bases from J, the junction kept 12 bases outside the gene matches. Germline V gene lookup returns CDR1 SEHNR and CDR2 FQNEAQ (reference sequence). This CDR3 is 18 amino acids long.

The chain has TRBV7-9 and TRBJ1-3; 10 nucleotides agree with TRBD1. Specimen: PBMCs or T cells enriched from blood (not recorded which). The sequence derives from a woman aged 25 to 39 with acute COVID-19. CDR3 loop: CASSHTTGQGVTGNTIYF. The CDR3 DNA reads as TGTGCCAGCAGCCATACTACCGGACAGGGGGTAACTGGAAACACCATATATTTT.